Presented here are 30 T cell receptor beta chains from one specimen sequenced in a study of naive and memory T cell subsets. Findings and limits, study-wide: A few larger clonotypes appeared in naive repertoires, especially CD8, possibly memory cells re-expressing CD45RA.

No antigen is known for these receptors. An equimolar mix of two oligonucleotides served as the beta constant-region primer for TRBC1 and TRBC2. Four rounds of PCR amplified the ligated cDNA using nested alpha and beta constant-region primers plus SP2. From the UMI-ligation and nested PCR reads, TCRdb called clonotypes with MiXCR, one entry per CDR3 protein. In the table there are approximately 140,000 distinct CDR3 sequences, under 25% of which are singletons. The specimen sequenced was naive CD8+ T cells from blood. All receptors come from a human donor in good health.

CDR3 in DNA: TGTGCCAGCAGTGAATGGCAGGCCCAGGGGGAAAAACTGTTTTTT. Its translation is CASSEWQAQGEKLFF. V is TRBV6-1 and J is TRBJ1-4, with a weak D call TRBD1 (6 bases). The CDR3 has 15 amino acids. Germline V gene lookup returns CDR1 MNHNS and CDR2 SASEGT. Trimming took 2 bases from V and 8 from J, leaving 15 bases between them.

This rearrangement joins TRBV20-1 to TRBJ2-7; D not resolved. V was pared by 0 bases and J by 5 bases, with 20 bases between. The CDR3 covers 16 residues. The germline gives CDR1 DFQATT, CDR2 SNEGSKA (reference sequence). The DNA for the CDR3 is TGCAGTGCTAGAGATGTCCTGCAATCCCTAATCGACGAGCAGTACTTC. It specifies CSARDVLQSLIDEQYF.

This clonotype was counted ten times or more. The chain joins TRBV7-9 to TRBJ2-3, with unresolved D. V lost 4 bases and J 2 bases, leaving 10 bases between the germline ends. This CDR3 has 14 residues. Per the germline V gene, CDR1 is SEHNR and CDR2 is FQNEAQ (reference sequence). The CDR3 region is CASSSPLDTDTQYF. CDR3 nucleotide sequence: TGTGCCAGCAGCTCCCCTTTGGACACAGATACGCAGTATTTT.

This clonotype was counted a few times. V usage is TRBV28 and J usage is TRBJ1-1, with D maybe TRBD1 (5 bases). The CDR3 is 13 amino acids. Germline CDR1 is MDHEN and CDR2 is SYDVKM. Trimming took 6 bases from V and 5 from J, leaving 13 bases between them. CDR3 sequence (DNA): TGTGCCAGCAGGAACTGGGACGGGACTGAAGCTTTCTTT. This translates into CASRNWDGTEAFF.

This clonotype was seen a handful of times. CDR3 bases: TGCAGTGCTAGAGGACTAGCAGATACCTACAATGAGCAGTTCTTC. Translated, it gives CSARGLADTYNEQFF. This rearrangement joins TRBV20-1 to TRBJ2-1; 7 nucleotides match TRBD2. The germline V gene has CDR1 DFQATT and CDR2 SNEGSKA (reference sequence). CDR3 size: 15 residues. After removal of 1 base from V and 2 bases from J, the junction contained 5 bases not matched to a gene.

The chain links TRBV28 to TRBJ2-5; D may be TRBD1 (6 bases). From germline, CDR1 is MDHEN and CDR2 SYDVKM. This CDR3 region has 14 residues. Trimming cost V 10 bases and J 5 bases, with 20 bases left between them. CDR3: CATSTGSAEETQYF. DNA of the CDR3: TGTGCCACCTCGACAGGAAGCGCAGAGGAGACCCAGTACTTC.

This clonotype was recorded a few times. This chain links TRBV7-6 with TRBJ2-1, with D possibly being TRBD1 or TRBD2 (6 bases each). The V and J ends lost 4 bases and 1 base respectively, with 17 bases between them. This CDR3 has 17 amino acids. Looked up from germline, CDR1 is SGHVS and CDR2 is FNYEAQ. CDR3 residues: CASSYLGVGGSYNEQFF. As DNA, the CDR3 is TGTGCCAGCAGCTACCTGGGGGTAGGGGGGTCCTACAATGAGCAGTTCTTC.

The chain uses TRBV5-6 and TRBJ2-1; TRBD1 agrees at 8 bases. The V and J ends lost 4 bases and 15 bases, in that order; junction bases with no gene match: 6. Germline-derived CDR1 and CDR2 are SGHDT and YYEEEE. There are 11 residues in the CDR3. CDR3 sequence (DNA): TGTGCCAGCAGCCCCGGACAGGGTGTGTTCTTC. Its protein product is CASSPGQGVFF.

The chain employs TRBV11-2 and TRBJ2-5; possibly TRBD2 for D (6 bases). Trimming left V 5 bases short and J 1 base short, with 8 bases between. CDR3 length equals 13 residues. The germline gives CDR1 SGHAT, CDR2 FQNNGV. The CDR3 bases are TGTGCCAGCAGCCTTAGCGGCCAAGAGACCCAGTACTTC. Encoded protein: CASSLSGQETQYF. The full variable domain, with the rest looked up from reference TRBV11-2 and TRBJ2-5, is EAGVAQSPRYKIIEKRQSVAFWCNPISGHATLYWYQQILGQGPKLLIQFQNNGVVDDSQLPKDRFSAERLKGVDSTLKIQPAKLEDSAVYLCASSLSGQETQYFGPGTRLLVL.

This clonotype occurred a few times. The CDR3 sequence is CASSLEAIEETQYF. CDR3 coding DNA: TGCGCCAGCAGCTTGGAGGCCATCGAAGAGACCCAGTACTTC. J is TRBJ2-5 and V is TRBV5-1; D call uncertain. The CDR3 has 14 amino acids. V dropped 0 bases and J dropped 3 bases, with 9 bases sitting between them. In germline, CDR1 is SGHRS, CDR2 YFSETQ.

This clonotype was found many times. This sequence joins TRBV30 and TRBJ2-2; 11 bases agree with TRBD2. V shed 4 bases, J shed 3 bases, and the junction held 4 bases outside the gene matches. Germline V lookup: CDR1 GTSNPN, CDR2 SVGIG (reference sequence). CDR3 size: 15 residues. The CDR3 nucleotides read TGTGCCTGGAAACTAGCGGGAGCGGACACCGGGGAGCTGTTTTTT. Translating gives CAWKLAGADTGELFF. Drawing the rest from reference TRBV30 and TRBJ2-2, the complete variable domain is SQTIHQWPATLVQPVGSPLSLECTVEGTSNPNLYWYRQAAGRGLQLLFYSVGIGQISSEVPQNLSASRPQDRQFILSSKKLLLSDSGFYLCAWKLAGADTGELFFGEGSRLTVL.

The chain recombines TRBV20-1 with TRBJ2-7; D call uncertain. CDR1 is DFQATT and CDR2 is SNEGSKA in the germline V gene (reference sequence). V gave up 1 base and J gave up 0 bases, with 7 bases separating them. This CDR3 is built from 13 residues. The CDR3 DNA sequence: TGCAGTGCTAGAGTTCGCAGCTCCTACGAGCAGTACTTC. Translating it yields CSARVRSSYEQYF.

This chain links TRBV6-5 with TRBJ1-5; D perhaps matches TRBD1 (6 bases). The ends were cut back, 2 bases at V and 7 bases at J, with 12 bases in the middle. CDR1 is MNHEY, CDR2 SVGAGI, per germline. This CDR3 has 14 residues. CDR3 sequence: CASSYLGGGQPQHF. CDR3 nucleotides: TGTGCCAGCAGTTACCTGGGGGGCGGCCAGCCCCAGCATTTT.

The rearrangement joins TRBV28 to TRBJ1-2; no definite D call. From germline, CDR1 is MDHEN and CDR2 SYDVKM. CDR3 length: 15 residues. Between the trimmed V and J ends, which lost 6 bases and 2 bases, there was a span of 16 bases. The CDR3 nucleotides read TGTGCCAGCAGACTCACAGCCGGGTCCAACTATGGCTACACCTTC. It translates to CASRLTAGSNYGYTF.

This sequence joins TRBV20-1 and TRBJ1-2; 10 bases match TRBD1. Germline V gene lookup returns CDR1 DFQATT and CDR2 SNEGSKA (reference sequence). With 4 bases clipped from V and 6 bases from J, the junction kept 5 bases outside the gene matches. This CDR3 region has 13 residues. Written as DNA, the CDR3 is TGCAGTGCTATTGACAGGGGGCGCGATGGCTACACCTTC. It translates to CSAIDRGRDGYTF.

CDR3 region: CASSLSNPTGDTQYF. DNA of the CDR3: TGTGCCAGCAGTTTATCGAACCCCACGGGAGATACGCAGTATTTT. The genes are TRBV12-3 or TRBV12-4 and TRBJ2-3; D gene uncertain. With 2 bases removed from V and 5 bases from J, the gap between germline ends came to 14 bases. The CDR3 contains 15 residues.

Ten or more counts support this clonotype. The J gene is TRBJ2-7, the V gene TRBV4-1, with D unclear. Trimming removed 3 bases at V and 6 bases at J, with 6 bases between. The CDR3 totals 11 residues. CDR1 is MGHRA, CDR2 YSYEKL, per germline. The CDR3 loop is CASSHGSEQYF. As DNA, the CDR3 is TGCGCCAGCAGCCATGGTTCCGAGCAGTACTTC.

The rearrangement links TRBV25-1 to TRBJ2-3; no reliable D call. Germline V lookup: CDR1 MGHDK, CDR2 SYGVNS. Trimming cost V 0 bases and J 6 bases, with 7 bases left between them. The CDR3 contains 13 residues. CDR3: CASSEYGVDTQYF. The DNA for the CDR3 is TGTGCCAGCAGTGAATATGGCGTCGATACGCAGTATTTT. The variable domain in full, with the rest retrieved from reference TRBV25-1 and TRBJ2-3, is EADIYQTPRYLVIGTGKKITLECSQTMGHDKMYWYQQDPGMELHLIHYSYGVNSTEKGDLSSESTVSRIRTEHFPLTLESARPSHTSQYLCASSEYGVDTQYFGPGTRLTVL.

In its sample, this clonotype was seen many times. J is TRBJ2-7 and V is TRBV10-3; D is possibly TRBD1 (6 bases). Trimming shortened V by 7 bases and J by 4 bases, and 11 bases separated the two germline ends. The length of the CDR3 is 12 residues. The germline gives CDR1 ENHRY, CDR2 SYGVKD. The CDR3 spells CAITTQGYEQYF. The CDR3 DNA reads TGTGCCATCACTACACAGGGTTACGAGCAGTACTTC.

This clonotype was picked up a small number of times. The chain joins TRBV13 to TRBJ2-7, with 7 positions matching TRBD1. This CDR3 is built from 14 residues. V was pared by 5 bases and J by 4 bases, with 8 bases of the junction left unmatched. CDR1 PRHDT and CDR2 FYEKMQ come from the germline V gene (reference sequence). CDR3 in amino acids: CASSQGQGEYEQYF. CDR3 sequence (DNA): TGTGCCAGCAGCCAAGGTCAGGGGGAATACGAGCAGTACTTC. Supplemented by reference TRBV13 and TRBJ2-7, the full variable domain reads AAGVIQSPRHLIKEKRETATLKCYPIPRHDTVYWYQQGPGQDPQFLISFYEKMQSDKGSIPDRFSAQQFSDYHSELNMSSLELGDSALYFCASSQGQGEYEQYFGPGTRLTVT.

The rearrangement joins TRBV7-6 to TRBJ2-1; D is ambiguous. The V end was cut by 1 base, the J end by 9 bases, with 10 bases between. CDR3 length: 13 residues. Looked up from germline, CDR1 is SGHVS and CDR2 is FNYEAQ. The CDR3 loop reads CASSLGEQIEQFF. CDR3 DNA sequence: TGTGCCAGCAGCTTAGGAGAGCAGATTGAGCAGTTCTTC.

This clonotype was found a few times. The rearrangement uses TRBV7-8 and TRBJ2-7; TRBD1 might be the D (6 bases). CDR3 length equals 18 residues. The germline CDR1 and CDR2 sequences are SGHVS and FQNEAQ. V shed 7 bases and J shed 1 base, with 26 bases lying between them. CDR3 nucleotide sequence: TGTGCCAGCATCCCGGTGATCCAGGGACAAGAAGTTTCCTACGAGCAGTACTTC. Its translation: CASIPVIQGQEVSYEQYF. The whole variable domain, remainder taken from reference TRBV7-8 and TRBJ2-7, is GAGVSQSPRYKVAKRGQDVALRCDPISGHVSLFWYQQALGQGPEFLTYFQNEAQLDKSGLPSDRFFAERPEGSVSTLKIQRTQQEDSAVYLCASIPVIQGQEVSYEQYFGPGTRLTVT.

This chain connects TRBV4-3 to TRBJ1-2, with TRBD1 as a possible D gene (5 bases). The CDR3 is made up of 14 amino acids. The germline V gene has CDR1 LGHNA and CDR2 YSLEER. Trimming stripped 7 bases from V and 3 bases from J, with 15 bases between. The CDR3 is CASNSGVGDYGYTF. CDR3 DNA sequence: TGCGCCAGCAATTCGGGGGTGGGGGACTATGGCTACACCTTC.

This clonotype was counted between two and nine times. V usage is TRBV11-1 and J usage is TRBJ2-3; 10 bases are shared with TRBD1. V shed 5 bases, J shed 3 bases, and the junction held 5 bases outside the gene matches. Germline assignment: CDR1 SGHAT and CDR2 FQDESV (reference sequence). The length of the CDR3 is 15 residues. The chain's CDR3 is CASSRGQGQTDTQYF. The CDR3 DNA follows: TGTGCCAGCAGCAGGGGACAGGGGCAAACAGATACGCAGTATTTT. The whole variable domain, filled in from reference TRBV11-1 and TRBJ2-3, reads EAEVAQSPRYKITEKSQAVAFWCDPISGHATLYWYRQILGQGPELLVQFQDESVVDDSQLPKDRFSAERLKGVDSTLKIQPAELGDSAMYLCASSRGQGQTDTQYFGPGTRLTVL.

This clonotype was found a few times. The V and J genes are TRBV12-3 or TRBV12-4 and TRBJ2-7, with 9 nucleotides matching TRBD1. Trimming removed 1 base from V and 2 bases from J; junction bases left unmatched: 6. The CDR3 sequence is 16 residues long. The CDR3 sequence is CASSLDPGTGTYEQYF. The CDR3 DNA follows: TGTGCCAGCAGTTTAGATCCCGGGACAGGGACCTACGAGCAGTACTTC.

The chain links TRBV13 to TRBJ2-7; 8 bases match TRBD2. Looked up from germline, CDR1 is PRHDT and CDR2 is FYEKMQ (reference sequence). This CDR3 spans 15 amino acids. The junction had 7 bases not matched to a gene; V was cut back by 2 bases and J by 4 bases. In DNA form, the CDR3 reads TGTGCCAGCAGCTTACAGGAGCGGGAGAGGTACGAGCAGTACTTC. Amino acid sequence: CASSLQERERYEQYF.

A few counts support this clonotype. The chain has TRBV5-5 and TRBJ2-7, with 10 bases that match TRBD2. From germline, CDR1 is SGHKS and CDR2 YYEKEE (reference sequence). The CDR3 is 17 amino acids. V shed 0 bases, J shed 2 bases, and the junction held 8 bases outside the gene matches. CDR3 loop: CASSLVPTSGQPYEQYF. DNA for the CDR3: TGTGCCAGCAGCTTGGTGCCGACTAGCGGGCAACCCTACGAGCAGTACTTC.

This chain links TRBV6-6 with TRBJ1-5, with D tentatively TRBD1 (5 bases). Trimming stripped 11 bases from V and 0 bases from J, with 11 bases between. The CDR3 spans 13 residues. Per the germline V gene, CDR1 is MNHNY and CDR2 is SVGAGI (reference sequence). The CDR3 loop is CAVWGYSNQPQHF. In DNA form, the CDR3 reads TGTGCCGTATGGGGGTATAGCAATCAGCCCCAGCATTTT.

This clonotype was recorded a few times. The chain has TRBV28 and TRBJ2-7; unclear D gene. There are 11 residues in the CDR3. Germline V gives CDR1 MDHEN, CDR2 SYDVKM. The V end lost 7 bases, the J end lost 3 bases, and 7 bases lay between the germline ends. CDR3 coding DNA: TGTGCCAGCACTACTGGCTACGAGCAGTACTTC. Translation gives CASTTGYEQYF.

The CDR3 protein is CSASGTSGSSYNEQFF. As DNA, the CDR3 is TGCAGCGCCTCCGGGACTAGCGGGAGCTCCTACAATGAGCAGTTCTTC. J is TRBJ2-1 and V is TRBV29-1; TRBD2 agrees at 14 bases. This CDR3 is built from 16 residues. From germline, CDR1 is SQVTM and CDR2 ANQGSEA. The junction had 5 bases not matched to a gene; V was cut back by 7 bases and J by 0 bases.